Listed below are T cell receptor beta chains from one sample, sequenced in a study of T-cell memory formation after mild COVID-19. TCRdb processed the 5' RACE reads anew with MiXCR; each CDR3 protein has one entry. The data hold hundreds of thousands of distinct CDR3 sequences, with roughly 17% observed a single time. The sequenced sample was PBMCs or a T cell subset sorted from them (not recorded which). These receptor sequences come from an adult woman who had mild COVID-19 (a few samples of this study predate the infection). Cell type and time point are not known. The CDR3 runs from the conserved cysteine through the conserved F or W. The D gene is left open where the match is weak. Size is stated for part of the rows, as once, few or many counts, or as a class when the clone is expanded.

>NA|TRBV12-3/TRBV12-4|few|TRBJ1-2
CASSLGPGHGYTF
TGTGCCAGCAGTTTAGGCCCGGGGCATGGCTACACCTTC
>NA|TRBV9|few|TRBJ2-1
CASSAARQGTYNEQFF
TGTGCCAGCAGCGCAGCTAGGCAGGGGACCTACAATGAGCAGTTCTTC
>NA|TRBV12-3/TRBV12-4|few|TRBJ1-5
CASSLARQDASYSNQPQHF
TGTGCCAGCAGTTTAGCTCGACAGGACGCCTCATATAGCAATCAGCCCCAGCATTTT
>TRBD2|TRBV29-1|few|TRBJ2-3
CSVEDSREGADTQYF
TGCAGCGTTGAAGACTCACGGGAGGGGGCAGATACGCAGTATTTT
>TRBD1|TRBV7-9|NA|TRBJ1-1
CAIQPTGGLNTEAFF
TGTGCCATCCAACCGACAGGGGGCTTGAACACTGAAGCTTTCTTT
>NA|TRBV7-9|few|TRBJ2-7
CASSPVAANYEQYF
TGTGCCAGCAGCCCCGTGGCCGCGAACTACGAGCAGTACTTC
>NA|TRBV29-1|few|TRBJ2-2
CSVEGIGELFF
TGCAGCGTTGAGGGGATCGGGGAGCTGTTTTTT
>NA|TRBV6-5|NA|TRBJ2-4
CASSYAAGQGNIQYF
TGTGCCAGCAGTTACGCCGCAGGGCAGGGCAACATTCAGTACTTC
>NA|TRBV29-1|few|TRBJ2-1
CSVEEVYNEQFF
TGCAGCGTTGAAGAGGTTTACAATGAGCAGTTCTTC
>TRBD2|TRBV7-9|NA|TRBJ2-2
CASSLSQGGGTGELFF
TGTGCCAGCAGCTTAAGTCAGGGCGGGGGCACCGGGGAGCTGTTTTTT
>NA|TRBV18|NA|TRBJ2-7
CASSVMESYEQYF
TGTGCCAGCTCAGTGATGGAGTCCTACGAGCAGTACTTC
>NA|TRBV6-1|NA|TRBJ2-5
CASQHGPGPLETQYF
TGTGCCAGCCAGCATGGGCCGGGCCCCTTGGAGACCCAGTACTTC
>NA|TRBV12-3/TRBV12-4|NA|TRBJ1-2
CASSPPGFYSGYTF
TGTGCCAGCAGCCCCCCCGGGTTTTACTCTGGCTACACCTTC
>TRBD2|TRBV7-8|few|TRBJ2-7
CASSLMAGGYEQYF
TGTGCCAGCAGCTTAATGGCGGGAGGGTACGAGCAGTACTTC
>NA|TRBV11-2|NA|TRBJ2-7
CASSLVGTLFEQYF
TGTGCCAGCAGCTTAGTTGGGACACTGTTCGAGCAGTACTTC
>TRBD2|TRBV15|many|TRBJ2-3
CATSRTVAGADTQYF
TGTGCCACCAGCAGAACGGTAGCGGGAGCAGATACGCAGTATTTT
>TRBD2|TRBV7-3|NA|TRBJ2-4
CASSLTAGGEQYF
TGTGCCAGCAGCTTAACGGCGGGGGGAGAGCAGTACTTC
>TRBD2|TRBV5-1|few|TRBJ2-1
CASSPSGGREIENEQFF
TGCGCCAGCAGCCCCTCGGGAGGGCGGGAGATAGAGAATGAGCAGTTCTTC
>TRBD2|TRBV27|few|TRBJ2-7
CASSLSGGGPEQYF
TGTGCCAGCAGTTTATCTGGCGGGGGGCCCGAGCAGTACTTC
>NA|TRBV5-1|few|TRBJ2-3
CASSDTVQRRTDTQYF
TGCGCCAGCAGCGATACAGTCCAAAGACGCACAGATACGCAGTATTTT
>TRBD1|TRBV6-6|NA|TRBJ1-5
CASSGQGELNQPQHF
TGTGCCAGCAGTGGACAGGGGGAGCTCAATCAGCCCCAGCATTTT
>NA|TRBV4-3|many|TRBJ2-2
CASSQEIRAWGPGELFF
TGCGCCAGCAGCCAAGAAATTCGGGCATGGGGCCCCGGGGAGCTGTTTTTT
>TRBD2|TRBV3-1|few|TRBJ2-1
CASSRVLLRGGHDEQFF
TGTGCCAGCAGCCGGGTCCTGTTGCGGGGGGGCCACGATGAGCAGTTCTTC
>NA|TRBV27|NA|TRBJ2-2
CASSLRGRSGTGELFF
TGTGCCAGCAGTTTGAGGGGCCGGTCGGGCACCGGGGAGCTGTTTTTT
>TRBD1|TRBV12-3/TRBV12-4|NA|TRBJ1-5
CATRQGNQPQHF
TGTGCCACCAGACAGGGGAATCAGCCCCAGCATTTT
>TRBD1|TRBV7-9|NA|TRBJ1-5
CASSLATPGQGAYTQPQHF
TGTGCCAGCAGCTTAGCCACCCCGGGACAGGGGGCTTACACTCAGCCCCAGCATTTT
>NA|TRBV20-1|NA|TRBJ2-7
CSALRPSVVEQYF
TGCAGTGCCTTAAGACCCTCTGTAGTCGAGCAGTACTTC
>NA|TRBV4-1|few|TRBJ1-2
CASSQVAGRAGYGYTF
TGCGCCAGCAGCCAAGTCGCAGGAAGAGCGGGCTATGGCTACACCTTC